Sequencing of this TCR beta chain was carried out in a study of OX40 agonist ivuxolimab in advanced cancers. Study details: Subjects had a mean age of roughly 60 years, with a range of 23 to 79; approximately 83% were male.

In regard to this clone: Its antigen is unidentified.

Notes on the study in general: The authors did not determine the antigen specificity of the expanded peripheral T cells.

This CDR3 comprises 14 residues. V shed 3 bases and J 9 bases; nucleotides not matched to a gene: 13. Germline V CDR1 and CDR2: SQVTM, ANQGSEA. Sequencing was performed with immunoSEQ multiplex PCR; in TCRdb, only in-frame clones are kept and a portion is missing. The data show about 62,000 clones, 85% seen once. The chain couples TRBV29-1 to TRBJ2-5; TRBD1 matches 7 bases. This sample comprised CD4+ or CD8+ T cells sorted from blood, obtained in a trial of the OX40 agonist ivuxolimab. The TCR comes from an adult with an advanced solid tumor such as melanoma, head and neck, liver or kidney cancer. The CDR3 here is CSVDFRDRSVAQYF. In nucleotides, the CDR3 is TGCAGCGTTGATTTCCGGGACAGATCCGTGGCCCAGTACTTC.